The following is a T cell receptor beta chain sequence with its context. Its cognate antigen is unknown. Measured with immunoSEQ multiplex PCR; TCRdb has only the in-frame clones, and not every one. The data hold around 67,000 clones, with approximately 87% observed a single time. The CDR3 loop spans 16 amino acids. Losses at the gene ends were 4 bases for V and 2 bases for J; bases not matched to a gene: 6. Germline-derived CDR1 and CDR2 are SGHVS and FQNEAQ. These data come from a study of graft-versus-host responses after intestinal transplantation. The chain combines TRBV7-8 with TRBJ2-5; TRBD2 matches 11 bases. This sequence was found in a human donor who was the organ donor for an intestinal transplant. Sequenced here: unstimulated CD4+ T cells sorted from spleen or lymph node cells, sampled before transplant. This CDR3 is CASSSTSGGIQETQYF. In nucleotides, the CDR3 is TGTGCCAGCAGCTCTACTAGCGGGGGAATTCAAGAGACCCAGTACTTC.